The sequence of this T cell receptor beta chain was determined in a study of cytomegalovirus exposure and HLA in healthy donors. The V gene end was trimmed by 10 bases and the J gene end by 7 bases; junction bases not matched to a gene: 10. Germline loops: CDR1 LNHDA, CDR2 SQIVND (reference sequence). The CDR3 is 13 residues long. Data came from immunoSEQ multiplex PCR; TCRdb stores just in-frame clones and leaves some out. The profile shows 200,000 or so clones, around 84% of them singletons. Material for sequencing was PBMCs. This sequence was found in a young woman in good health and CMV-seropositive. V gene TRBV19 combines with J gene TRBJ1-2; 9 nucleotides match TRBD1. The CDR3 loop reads CATAPGQGVGYTF. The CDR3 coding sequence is TGTGCCACCGCACCGGGACAGGGTGTTGGCTACACCTTC.